A selection of T cell receptor beta chains follows, all from one sample in a study of post-analysis software for immune sequencing data. Via MiXCR, TCRdb re-called the PCR reads, giving one row per CDR3 protein. The data hold a few hundred thousand distinct CDR3 sequences, with 36% observed a single time. Source material: blood. These receptors all stem from a girl aged 10 to 17 with multiple sclerosis. CDR3s include the opening cysteine and the closing phenylalanine or tryptophan. D genes are given only for firm matches. Size is stated for part of the rows, as once, few or many counts, or as a class when the clone is expanded.

clone_size: .; v_call: TRBV9; j_call: TRBJ2-5; d_call: TRBD2; cdr3_nt: TGTGCCAGCAGCGTAGGGAGGAGACTAGCGGGAGAAGGAGAGACCCAGTACTTC; cdr3_aa: CASSVGRRLAGEGETQYF
clone_size: .; v_call: TRBV27; j_call: TRBJ1-1; d_call: .; cdr3_nt: TGTGCCAGCAGTGCTCGAGGTCAGAACACTGAAGCTTTCTTT; cdr3_aa: CASSARGQNTEAFF
clone_size: many; v_call: TRBV20-1; j_call: TRBJ2-5; d_call: .; cdr3_nt: TGCAGTGTTTCCCTATTGAGGGAAGAGACCCAGTACTTC; cdr3_aa: CSVSLLREETQYF
clone_size: .; v_call: TRBV12-3/TRBV12-4; j_call: TRBJ2-3; d_call: .; cdr3_nt: TGTGCCAGCAGTTTGGGGGGTTGGGGCACAGATACGCAGTATTTT; cdr3_aa: CASSLGGWGTDTQYF
clone_size: .; v_call: TRBV20-1; j_call: TRBJ2-7; d_call: .; cdr3_nt: TGCAGTGCGGAGGCCCGAGACGAGCAGTACTTC; cdr3_aa: CSAEARDEQYF
clone_size: .; v_call: TRBV14; j_call: TRBJ2-2; d_call: .; cdr3_nt: TGTGTCAGCAGCCAATACCTTCGAACCGGGGAGCTGTTTTTT; cdr3_aa: CVSSQYLRTGELFF
clone_size: few; v_call: TRBV6-5; j_call: TRBJ2-3; d_call: TRBD2; cdr3_nt: TGTGCCAGCAGTTACTCAGGGCTAGCGGGAGATGCGCAGTATTTT; cdr3_aa: CASSYSGLAGDAQYF
clone_size: .; v_call: TRBV2; j_call: TRBJ2-1; d_call: TRBD1; cdr3_nt: TGTGCCAGCCGTGAAAACAGGGGGCCAGGCAATGAGCAGTTCTTC; cdr3_aa: CASRENRGPGNEQFF
clone_size: many; v_call: TRBV4-1; j_call: TRBJ2-1; d_call: TRBD2; cdr3_nt: TGCGCCAGCAGCCATCCCCCGCAGGAGCGGGAGACAAACAATGAGCAGTTCTTC; cdr3_aa: CASSHPPQERETNNEQFF
clone_size: .; v_call: TRBV20-1; j_call: TRBJ2-7; d_call: .; cdr3_nt: TGCAGTGCTAGAGATCAGGAAGGAGACGAGCAGTACTTC; cdr3_aa: CSARDQEGDEQYF
clone_size: many; v_call: TRBV9; j_call: TRBJ1-2; d_call: .; cdr3_nt: TGTGCCAGCAGCCGCTCATCGATTTGGGATGGCTACACCTTC; cdr3_aa: CASSRSSIWDGYTF
clone_size: .; v_call: TRBV25-1; j_call: TRBJ2-5; d_call: .; cdr3_nt: TGTGCCAGCAGTGAATGGGGGCGCGAAGAGACCCAGTACTTC; cdr3_aa: CASSEWGREETQYF
clone_size: .; v_call: TRBV15; j_call: TRBJ2-1; d_call: .; cdr3_nt: TGTGCCACCAGCACCCGGGACCGGGGATCCAATGAGCGGTTCTTC; cdr3_aa: CATSTRDRGSNERFF
clone_size: many; v_call: TRBV12-3/TRBV12-4; j_call: TRBJ1-1; d_call: .; cdr3_nt: TGTGCCAGCAGCCCGAGCGGGAGGAACACTGAAGCTTTCTTT; cdr3_aa: CASSPSGRNTEAFF
clone_size: many; v_call: TRBV29-1; j_call: TRBJ2-1; d_call: TRBD2; cdr3_nt: TGCAGCGTTGTGGGGCTAGCGGGAAGGAATGAGCAGTTCTTC; cdr3_aa: CSVVGLAGRNEQFF
clone_size: few; v_call: TRBV24-1; j_call: TRBJ1-4; d_call: TRBD1; cdr3_nt: TGTGCCACCAGTGATTCACGACAGGGGGATGAAAAACTGTTTTTT; cdr3_aa: CATSDSRQGDEKLFF
clone_size: many; v_call: TRBV15; j_call: TRBJ1-4; d_call: .; cdr3_nt: TGTGCCACCAGCGGAGGAGGGGAAAATGAAAAACTGTTTTTT; cdr3_aa: CATSGGGENEKLFF
clone_size: .; v_call: TRBV7-8; j_call: TRBJ2-6; d_call: .; cdr3_nt: TGTGCCAGCAGCTTGAGGGGACGGTGGATCTCTGGGGCCAACGTCCGGACTTTC; cdr3_aa: CASSLRGRWISGANVRTF
clone_size: many; v_call: TRBV12-3/TRBV12-4; j_call: TRBJ1-1; d_call: .; cdr3_nt: TGTGCCAGCAGTTTGAGTAACGGGGGACTCAACACTGAAGCTTTCTTT; cdr3_aa: CASSLSNGGLNTEAFF
clone_size: .; v_call: TRBV5-1; j_call: TRBJ1-6; d_call: TRBD1; cdr3_nt: TGCGCCAGCAGCTTACAGGGGTCAGGTTCACCCCTCCACTTT; cdr3_aa: CASSLQGSGSPLHF
clone_size: .; v_call: TRBV5-1; j_call: TRBJ1-4; d_call: TRBD1; cdr3_nt: TGCGCCAGCAGCGCCGGGACAGGAGGAGAAAAACTGTTTTTT; cdr3_aa: CASSAGTGGEKLFF
clone_size: many; v_call: TRBV7-9; j_call: TRBJ1-5; d_call: TRBD1; cdr3_nt: TGTGCCAGCAGCCAGGGGGCACAGGGGGCGAGTCAGCCCCAGCATTTT; cdr3_aa: CASSQGAQGASQPQHF
clone_size: few; v_call: TRBV15; j_call: TRBJ2-1; d_call: .; cdr3_nt: TGTGCCACCAGCAGAGAGGCAGGGGCGTACAATGAGCAGTTCTTC; cdr3_aa: CATSREAGAYNEQFF
clone_size: .; v_call: TRBV5-1; j_call: TRBJ1-2; d_call: .; cdr3_nt: TGCGCCAGCAGCTTGTCGGCAGGAGTTGTCTATGGCTACACCTTC; cdr3_aa: CASSLSAGVVYGYTF
clone_size: .; v_call: TRBV4-1; j_call: TRBJ1-5; d_call: .; cdr3_nt: TGCGCCAGCAGCCAAAGGCCAGCCCACAATCAGCCCCAGAATTTT; cdr3_aa: CASSQRPAHNQPQNF
clone_size: many; v_call: TRBV7-2; j_call: TRBJ2-3; d_call: .; cdr3_nt: TGTGCCAGCAGCTTAGGGCTAGCGACAGATACGCAGTATTTT; cdr3_aa: CASSLGLATDTQYF
clone_size: .; v_call: TRBV20-1; j_call: TRBJ2-1; d_call: TRBD2; cdr3_nt: TGCAGTGCTAAGACTAGCGGGGGGATCTCCTACAATGAGCAGTTCTTC; cdr3_aa: CSAKTSGGISYNEQFF
clone_size: .; v_call: TRBV7-9; j_call: TRBJ2-7; d_call: .; cdr3_nt: TGTGCCAGCAGCTTAGATGGGGCCCCCTACGAGCAGTACTTC; cdr3_aa: CASSLDGAPYEQYF
clone_size: few; v_call: TRBV20-1; j_call: TRBJ2-7; d_call: TRBD2; cdr3_nt: TGCAGTGCTCCCAATGCCCTAGCGGGAGTCAGGGAGCAGTACTTC; cdr3_aa: CSAPNALAGVREQYF
clone_size: many; v_call: TRBV3-1; j_call: TRBJ2-6; d_call: .; cdr3_nt: TGTGCCAGCAGCCAATTTGCAGGTTTGAGCTCTGGGGCCAACGTCCTGACTTTC; cdr3_aa: CASSQFAGLSSGANVLTF
clone_size: many; v_call: TRBV12-3/TRBV12-4; j_call: TRBJ2-3; d_call: .; cdr3_nt: TGTGCCAGCAGTTTCAGGGCTAGCACAGATACGCAGTATTTT; cdr3_aa: CASSFRASTDTQYF
clone_size: many; v_call: TRBV3-1; j_call: TRBJ2-3; d_call: .; cdr3_nt: TGTGCCAGCAGGAGACTGGAGGCCCCAGATACGCAGTATTTT; cdr3_aa: CASRRLEAPDTQYF
clone_size: .; v_call: TRBV3-1; j_call: TRBJ2-5; d_call: TRBD2; cdr3_nt: TGTGCCAGCAGCCCAAGTGCCGGACTAGCGGACGAGGGGGCCCAGTACTTC; cdr3_aa: CASSPSAGLADEGAQYF
clone_size: .; v_call: TRBV12-3/TRBV12-4; j_call: TRBJ2-3; d_call: TRBD2; cdr3_nt: TGTGCCAGCACGCCGCCAGCGGGGACAGATACGCAGTATTTT; cdr3_aa: CASTPPAGTDTQYF
clone_size: .; v_call: TRBV10-3; j_call: TRBJ2-5; d_call: TRBD1; cdr3_nt: TGTGCCATCCGGGGACAGGGAGAGAGTGAGACCCAGTACTTC; cdr3_aa: CAIRGQGESETQYF
clone_size: many; v_call: TRBV27; j_call: TRBJ2-1; d_call: TRBD2; cdr3_nt: TGTGCCAGCAGTGATAGCGGGGTGTCAAATGAGCAGTTCTTC; cdr3_aa: CASSDSGVSNEQFF
clone_size: many; v_call: TRBV18; j_call: TRBJ2-3; d_call: .; cdr3_nt: TGTGCCAGCTCACCACTTGGCGGAACGGAAATTAGCACAGATACGCAGTATTTT; cdr3_aa: CASSPLGGTEISTDTQYF
clone_size: .; v_call: TRBV6-4; j_call: TRBJ1-1; d_call: .; cdr3_nt: TGTGCCAGCAGTGCCTCGATTAACACTGAAGCTTTCTTT; cdr3_aa: CASSASINTEAFF
clone_size: .; v_call: TRBV20-1; j_call: TRBJ2-3; d_call: TRBD2; cdr3_nt: TGCAGTGCTAGTCCGCTAGCGGGAGCTTCCCGGACAGATACGCAGTATTTT; cdr3_aa: CSASPLAGASRTDTQYF
clone_size: .; v_call: TRBV27; j_call: TRBJ1-1; d_call: .; cdr3_nt: TGTGCCAGCAGTTTCAGGGGATACACTGAAGCTTTCTTT; cdr3_aa: CASSFRGYTEAFF
clone_size: many; v_call: TRBV7-3; j_call: TRBJ2-2; d_call: .; cdr3_nt: TGTGCCAGCAGCCCCTCCAGGGTGGACACCGGGGAGCTGTTTTTT; cdr3_aa: CASSPSRVDTGELFF
clone_size: many; v_call: TRBV3-1; j_call: TRBJ2-1; d_call: .; cdr3_nt: TGTGCCAGCAGCCGGGGGGGGGCTTCCCACAATGAGCAGTTCTTC; cdr3_aa: CASSRGGASHNEQFF
clone_size: .; v_call: TRBV6-5; j_call: TRBJ2-5; d_call: .; cdr3_nt: TGTGCCAGCAGTTCAGGACTGTCCCAAGAGACCCAGTACTTC; cdr3_aa: CASSSGLSQETQYF
clone_size: .; v_call: TRBV20-1; j_call: TRBJ2-5; d_call: .; cdr3_nt: TGCAGTGCTTTGGACGGAAGAAAGACCCAGTACTTC; cdr3_aa: CSALDGRKTQYF
clone_size: few; v_call: TRBV4-3; j_call: TRBJ2-3; d_call: .; cdr3_nt: TGCGCCAGCAGCCAGGTAGTAGGCGATACGCAGTATTTT; cdr3_aa: CASSQVVGDTQYF
clone_size: many; v_call: TRBV4-1; j_call: TRBJ1-1; d_call: .; cdr3_nt: TGCGCCAGCAGCCACCCCTCGGGCCTGATGAACACTGAAGCTTTCTTT; cdr3_aa: CASSHPSGLMNTEAFF
clone_size: medium-sized; v_call: TRBV7-2; j_call: TRBJ2-1; d_call: TRBD2; cdr3_nt: TGTGCCAGCAGCCCGGGACTAGCGGGAGTGAATGAGCAGTTCTTC; cdr3_aa: CASSPGLAGVNEQFF
clone_size: many; v_call: TRBV29-1; j_call: TRBJ2-1; d_call: TRBD2; cdr3_nt: TGCAGCGTTCCGGGACTAGCTGGCAATGAGCAGTTCTTC; cdr3_aa: CSVPGLAGNEQFF
clone_size: many; v_call: TRBV5-6; j_call: TRBJ2-3; d_call: .; cdr3_nt: TGTGCCAGCAGCTTGTTGGGACCTGGCACAGATACGCAGTATTTT; cdr3_aa: CASSLLGPGTDTQYF
clone_size: .; v_call: TRBV3-1; j_call: TRBJ2-1; d_call: .; cdr3_nt: TGTGCCAGCAGCCAAGATGAGCAGGGGTTAACCCAGTTCTTC; cdr3_aa: CASSQDEQGLTQFF
clone_size: many; v_call: TRBV12-3/TRBV12-4; j_call: TRBJ2-1; d_call: TRBD2; cdr3_nt: TGTGCCAGCAGTCCCCCCAAGCGGGAGGGCCCGCCCGGTGAGCAGTTCTTC; cdr3_aa: CASSPPKREGPPGEQFF
clone_size: .; v_call: TRBV5-6; j_call: TRBJ2-1; d_call: .; cdr3_nt: TGTGCCAGCAGCTTGTCCGGCGCCCTTGAGTTCTTC; cdr3_aa: CASSLSGALEFF
clone_size: few; v_call: TRBV20-1; j_call: TRBJ2-7; d_call: .; cdr3_nt: TGCAGTGCTAGCACGGAGACAAGGGAGCAGTACTTC; cdr3_aa: CSASTETREQYF
clone_size: .; v_call: TRBV28; j_call: TRBJ2-2; d_call: .; cdr3_nt: TGTGCCAGCAGTTTATCGGCGGGGGCCACCGGGGAGCTGTTTTTT; cdr3_aa: CASSLSAGATGELFF
clone_size: many; v_call: TRBV5-1; j_call: TRBJ1-2; d_call: TRBD1; cdr3_nt: TGCGCCAGCAGCCGGACAGGGGACAACTATGGCTACACCTTC; cdr3_aa: CASSRTGDNYGYTF
clone_size: many; v_call: TRBV10-3; j_call: TRBJ2-7; d_call: .; cdr3_nt: TGTGCCATCAGTGAGTCGAGAGGGAGAGACGACATCTACGAGCAGTACTTC; cdr3_aa: CAISESRGRDDIYEQYF
clone_size: .; v_call: TRBV7-8; j_call: TRBJ2-5; d_call: TRBD1; cdr3_nt: TGTGCCAGCAGCCAAGGACAGGGTAAAGAGACCCAGTACTTC; cdr3_aa: CASSQGQGKETQYF
clone_size: .; v_call: TRBV7-2; j_call: TRBJ2-1; d_call: .; cdr3_nt: TGTGCCAGCAGCTTAGCGGTTCTATATGAGCAGTTCTTC; cdr3_aa: CASSLAVLYEQFF
clone_size: many; v_call: TRBV7-9; j_call: TRBJ1-1; d_call: .; cdr3_nt: TGTGCCAGCAGCCTCGACGTCACTGAAGCTTTCTTT; cdr3_aa: CASSLDVTEAFF